A single sample is the source of the 5 T cell receptor beta chains below, sequenced in a study of identical twins. TCRdb re-called the 5' RACE reads through MiXCR, storing one row per CDR3 protein. Of fewer than 900,000 distinct CDR3 sequences in the sample, 15% to 20% are singletons; the top ten hold about 12%. The data also belong to a second study, concerning T cells expressing NK-cell markers.

The source material was PBMCs. These receptors all come from a woman between 18 and 30 years old in good health.

Many counts were recorded for this clonotype. This rearrangement joins TRBV5-1 to TRBJ2-1, with D possibly called TRBD1 or TRBD2 (5 bases each). The CDR3 runs 13 residues. Germline V gene lookup returns CDR1 SGHRS and CDR2 YFSETQ. The V and J ends lost 2 bases and 6 bases respectively, with 9 bases between them. CDR3: CASSFDSGNEQFF. The CDR3 nucleotides are TGCGCCAGCAGCTTTGACAGCGGCAATGAGCAGTTCTTC.

This chain joins TRBV24-1 and TRBJ1-5; D uncertain. Germline lookup yields CDR1 KGHDR and CDR2 SFDVKD. With 0 bases removed from V and 3 bases from J, the gap between germline ends came to 8 bases. There are 15 residues in the CDR3. The DNA for the CDR3 is TGTGCCACCAGTGATTTGAGGGCAGCCAATCAGCCCCAGCATTTT. Amino acid sequence: CATSDLRAANQPQHF.

This clonotype was seen more than once but under ten times. V usage is TRBV12-3 or TRBV12-4 and J usage is TRBJ2-1, with no clear D. The CDR3 spans 17 residues. V dropped 7 bases and J dropped 0 bases, with 19 bases sitting between them. CDR3 nucleotide sequence: TGTGCCAGCACTTCCCGACTCGGATGGAGCTCCTACAATGAGCAGTTCTTC. It encodes CASTSRLGWSSYNEQFF.

This clonotype was observed a handful of times. This chain joins TRBV6-5 and TRBJ2-3, with no clear D. Looked up from germline, CDR1 is MNHEY and CDR2 is SVGAGI. With 6 bases removed from V and 10 bases from J, the gap between germline ends came to 14 bases. The CDR3 consists of 12 residues. The DNA for the CDR3 is TGTGCCAGCAGCCCCCCTGTCGGGCCGCAGTATTTT. Encoded protein: CASSPPVGPQYF.

Here the CDR3 reads CASSIGPRNYGYTF. Here the CDR3 DNA reads TGTGCCAGTAGTATAGGACCGCGGAACTATGGCTACACCTTC. The V call is TRBV19, the J call TRBJ1-2; no clear D. The CDR3 consists of 14 residues. Germline V gene data show CDR1 as LNHDA and CDR2 as SQIVND (reference sequence). The V and J ends lost 1 base and 2 bases respectively, with 8 bases between them.